One and the same sample provided the 15 T cell receptor beta chains below, sequenced in a study of persistence of HIV-infected CD4 T cells. These TCRs are of unknown antigen specificity. Sequencing used immunoSEQ version 4 in survey mode. The assay was immunoSEQ multiplex PCR, and TCRdb's table has in-frame clones only and misses some. Counted here are roughly 28,000 clones, 78% occurring once; the ten biggest clones make up about 0.75%. Stimulation used 8 to 10 ug/mL lysate from CMV-infected fibroblasts. CD40L/CD69 double-negative CD45RO-high memory CD4+ T cells were collected. The sample consisted of CD4+ T cells sorted from PBMCs after approximately 19-hour stimulation, taken from a patient who received antiretroviral therapy. The receptors were sampled from an adult woman with HIV who was CMV-seropositive.

J is TRBJ1-2 and V is TRBV19; D remains unclear. The V end was cut by 6 bases, the J end by 0 bases, with 11 bases between. Germline-derived CDR1 and CDR2 are LNHDA and SQIVND (reference sequence). The CDR3 is made up of 14 amino acids. CDR3 DNA: TGTGCCAGTAGGAGTGGTGCCTCTAACTATGGCTACACCTTC. This sequence encodes CASRSGASNYGYTF.

J is TRBJ1-2 and V is TRBV30; no clear D gene. The V end lost 3 bases, the J end lost 8 bases, and 16 bases lay between the germline ends. The CDR3 is 13 residues long. The germline V gene encodes CDR1 GTSNPN and CDR2 SVGIG (reference sequence). In DNA, the CDR3 is TGTGCCTGGAGGGGAGCTGTATTAAGGGGCTACACCTTC. Its protein is CAWRGAVLRGYTF.

This clone showed up just a few times. The chain employs TRBV4-1 and TRBJ1-5, with D unclear. CDR1 is MGHRA and CDR2 is YSYEKL in the germline V gene. The CDR3 covers 13 residues. V gave up 1 base and J gave up 8 bases, with 9 bases separating them. The CDR3, as DNA: TGCGCCAGCAGCCAAGGGGTAGAAGAGCCCCAGCATTTT. Its translation is CASSQGVEEPQHF.

V is TRBV27 and J is TRBJ2-5; D possibly uses TRBD1 or TRBD2 (5 bases each). The CDR3 covers 13 residues. Trimming pared 4 bases from V and 4 bases from J, leaving 10 bases between. Germline CDR1 reads MNHEY; CDR2 reads SMNVEV (reference sequence). The CDR3 loop is CASSSRGVETQYF. The CDR3, as DNA: TGTGCCAGCAGTTCCCGGGGCGTAGAGACCCAGTACTTC.

The chain uses TRBV6-6 and TRBJ2-3; D not certain. Trimming took off 5 bases at V and 0 bases at J, with 6 bases between the two ends. CDR1 and CDR2 from the germline V gene are MNHNY and SVGAGI (reference sequence). The CDR3 runs 13 residues. Here the CDR3 DNA reads TGTGCCAGCAGTCTAAGGAGCACAGATACGCAGTATTTT. It codes for CASSLRSTDTQYF.

This clone was observed a single time. J is TRBJ2-7 and V is TRBV5-4, with D uncertain. The CDR3 loop spans 13 amino acids. Germline V CDR1 and CDR2: SGHNT, YYREEE (reference sequence). The V end was cut by 2 bases, the J end by 2 bases, with 8 bases between. The CDR3 loop reads CASSFWQTYEQYF. In DNA, the CDR3 is TGTGCCAGCAGCTTCTGGCAGACCTACGAGCAGTACTTC.

The chain is built from TRBV5-1 and TRBJ2-6; weak D call: TRBD1 (6 bases). Germline V gives CDR1 SGHRS, CDR2 YFSETQ. Trimming stripped 0 bases from V and 0 bases from J, with 19 bases between. This CDR3 is built from 20 residues. CDR3: CASSLVKTTGHPSGANVLTF. The CDR3 DNA reads TGCGCCAGCAGCTTGGTCAAAACTACGGGACACCCCTCTGGGGCCAACGTCCTGACTTTC.

This chain links TRBV6-1 with TRBJ1-1; D is uncertain. The CDR3 sequence is 15 residues long. The germline V gene encodes CDR1 MNHNS and CDR2 SASEGT. Trimming took 3 bases from V and 0 from J, leaving 11 bases between them. CDR3 sequence reads: CASSDLPLVNTEAFF. The CDR3 nucleotides read TGTGCCAGCAGTGATTTGCCACTGGTGAACACTGAAGCTTTCTTT.

CDR3 nucleotide sequence: TGCGCCAGCAGCTTGGCTGTGGGCAGGGCTGACGGGGAGCTGTTTTTT. This codes for CASSLAVGRADGELFF. This rearrangement joins TRBV5-1 to TRBJ2-2; D perhaps matches TRBD1 (5 bases). The germline V and J ends were trimmed by 0 bases and 7 bases, with 16 bases remaining between them. Germline CDR1 and CDR2: SGHRS and YFSETQ. The CDR3 covers 16 residues. Drawing the rest from reference TRBV5-1 and TRBJ2-2, the complete variable domain is KAGVTQTPRYLIKTRGQQVTLSCSPISGHRSVSWYQQTPGQGLQFLFEYFSETQRNKGNFPGRFSGRQFSNSRSEMNVSTLELGDSALYLCASSLAVGRADGELFFGEGSRLTVL.

This chain joins TRBV29-1 and TRBJ2-7; 10 bases fit TRBD1. CDR1 is SQVTM, CDR2 ANQGSEA, per germline. V lost 4 bases to trimming and J lost 3 bases; unmatched junction nucleotides: 9. This CDR3 region has 15 residues. The CDR3 is CSVVPGTGDIYEQYF. The CDR3 DNA reads as TGCAGCGTTGTTCCCGGGACAGGGGACATCTACGAGCAGTACTTC.

The chain uses TRBV7-6 and TRBJ2-3; 8 positions agree with TRBD1. V was clipped by 6 bases and J by 2 bases; unmatched bases: 7. The CDR3 loop spans 15 amino acids. Germline CDR1 reads SGHVS; CDR2 reads FNYEAQ. CDR3 coding DNA: TGTGCCAGCAGTCGGTGGACAGGGCTCACAGATACGCAGTATTTT. Translated, it gives CASSRWTGLTDTQYF.

The chain couples TRBV19 to TRBJ1-2; D uncertain. There are 13 residues in the CDR3. In germline, CDR1 is LNHDA, CDR2 SQIVND (reference sequence). The V gene lost 3 bases and the J gene lost 0 bases, with 5 bases spanning the gap. The CDR3: CASSIRTNYGYTF. In DNA form, the CDR3 reads TGTGCCAGTAGTATTAGGACTAACTATGGCTACACCTTC.

This clone has only a few counts. The V and J genes are TRBV15 and TRBJ2-1; D remains ambiguous. This CDR3 comprises 11 residues. V was shortened by 8 bases and J by 7 bases, with 9 bases between the two germline ends. In germline, CDR1 is LNHNV, CDR2 YYDKDF (reference sequence). CDR3 protein: CATPPFNEQFF. The DNA for the CDR3 is TGTGCCACCCCCCCCTTTAATGAGCAGTTCTTC.

This clone was seen a handful of times. CDR3 region: CAWSESQVTQYF. The CDR3 bases are TGTGCCTGGAGTGAGAGTCAGGTTACGCAGTATTTT. J is TRBJ2-3 and V is TRBV30; D unclear. Per the germline V gene, CDR1 is GTSNPN and CDR2 is SVGIG (reference sequence). V was shortened by 1 base and J by 8 bases, with 10 bases between the two germline ends. The CDR3 consists of 12 residues. The entire variable domain, with the rest obtained from reference TRBV30 and TRBJ2-3, is as follows: SQTIHQWPATLVQPVGSPLSLECTVEGTSNPNLYWYRQAAGRGLQLLFYSVGIGQISSEVPQNLSASRPQDRQFILSSKKLLLSDSGFYLCAWSESQVTQYFGPGTRLTVL.

The gene calls are TRBV2 and TRBJ1-5; no firm D call. The germline gives CDR1 SNHLY, CDR2 FYNNEI. The CDR3 has 10 residues. V was cut by 7 bases and J by 7 bases, with 5 bases left in between. The CDR3 region is CASKGQPQHF. In DNA, the CDR3 is TGTGCCAGCAAGGGACAGCCCCAGCATTTT.